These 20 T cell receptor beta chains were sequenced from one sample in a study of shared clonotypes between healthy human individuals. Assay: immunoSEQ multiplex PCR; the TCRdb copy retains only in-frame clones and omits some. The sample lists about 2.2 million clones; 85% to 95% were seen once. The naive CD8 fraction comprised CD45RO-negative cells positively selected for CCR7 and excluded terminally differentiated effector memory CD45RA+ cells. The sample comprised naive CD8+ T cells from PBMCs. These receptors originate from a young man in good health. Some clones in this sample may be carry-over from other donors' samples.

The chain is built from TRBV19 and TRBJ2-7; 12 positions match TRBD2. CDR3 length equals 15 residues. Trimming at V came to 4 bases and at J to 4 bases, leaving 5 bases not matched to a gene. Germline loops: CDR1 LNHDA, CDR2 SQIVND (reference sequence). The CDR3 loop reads CASSTWTSGIYEQYF. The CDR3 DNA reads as TGTGCCAGTAGTACTTGGACTAGCGGGATTTACGAGCAGTACTTC. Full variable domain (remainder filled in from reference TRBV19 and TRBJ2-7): DGGITQSPKYLFRKEGQNVTLSCEQNLNHDAMYWYRQDPGQGLRLIYYSQIVNDFQKGDIAEGYSVSREKKESFPLTVTSAQKNPTAFYLCASSTWTSGIYEQYFGPGTRLTVT.

The CDR3 here is CASSLWAANEQFF. CDR3 DNA sequence: TGTGCCAGCAGCTTATGGGCTGCCAATGAGCAGTTCTTC. V gene TRBV7-3 combines with J gene TRBJ2-1; D uncertain. V lost 2 bases, J lost 6 bases, and 8 bases lay in between. Per the germline V gene, CDR1 is SGHTA and CDR2 is FQGTGA. The CDR3 length is 13 residues.

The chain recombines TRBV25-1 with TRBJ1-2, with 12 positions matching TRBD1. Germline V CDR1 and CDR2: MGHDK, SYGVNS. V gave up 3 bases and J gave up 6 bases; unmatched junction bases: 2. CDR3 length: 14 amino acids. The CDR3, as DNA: TGTGCCAGCAGTGAGGGACAGGGGGCACATGGCTACACCTTC. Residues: CASSEGQGAHGYTF.

Written as DNA, the CDR3 is TGTGCCAGTAAGGAGGGGCGGCCAGCTGAAGCTTTCTTT. Translating it yields CASKEGRPAEAFF. The chain links TRBV2 to TRBJ1-1; possible D gene TRBD1, 5 bases. V was trimmed by 9 bases and J by 6 bases, leaving 17 bases between them. The CDR3 is made up of 13 amino acids. CDR1 SNHLY and CDR2 FYNNEI come from the germline V gene.

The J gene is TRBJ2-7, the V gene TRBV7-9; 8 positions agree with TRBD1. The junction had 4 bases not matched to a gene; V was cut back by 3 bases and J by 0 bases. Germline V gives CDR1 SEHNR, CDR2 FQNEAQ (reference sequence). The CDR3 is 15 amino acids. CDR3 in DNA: TGTGCCAGCAGCTTTGTACAGGGGGGCTCCTACGAGCAGTACTTC. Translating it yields CASSFVQGGSYEQYF.

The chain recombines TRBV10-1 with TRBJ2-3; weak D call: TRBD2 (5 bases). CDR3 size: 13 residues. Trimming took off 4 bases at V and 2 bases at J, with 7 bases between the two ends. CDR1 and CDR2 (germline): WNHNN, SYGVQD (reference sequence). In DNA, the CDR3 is TGCGCCAGCAGTGGGACTTACACAGATACGCAGTATTTT. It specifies CASSGTYTDTQYF.

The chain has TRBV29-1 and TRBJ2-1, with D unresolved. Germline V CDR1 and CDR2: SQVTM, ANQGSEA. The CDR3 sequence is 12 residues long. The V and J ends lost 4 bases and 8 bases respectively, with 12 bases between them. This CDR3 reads CSVAGYEDEQFF. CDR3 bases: TGCAGCGTTGCTGGGTATGAGGATGAGCAGTTCTTC.

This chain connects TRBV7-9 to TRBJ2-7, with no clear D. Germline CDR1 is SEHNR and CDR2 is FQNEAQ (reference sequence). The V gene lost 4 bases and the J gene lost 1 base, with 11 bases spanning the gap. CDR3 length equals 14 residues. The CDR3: CASSSAGLSYEQYF. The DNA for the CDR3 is TGTGCCAGCAGCTCAGCCGGGTTATCCTACGAGCAGTACTTC.

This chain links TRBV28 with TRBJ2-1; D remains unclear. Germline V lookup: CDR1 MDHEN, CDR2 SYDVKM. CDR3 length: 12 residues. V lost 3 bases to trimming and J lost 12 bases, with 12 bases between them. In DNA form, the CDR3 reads TGTGCCAGCAGTTTTTCCGGTTTGGGGCAGTTCTTC. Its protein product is CASSFSGLGQFF.

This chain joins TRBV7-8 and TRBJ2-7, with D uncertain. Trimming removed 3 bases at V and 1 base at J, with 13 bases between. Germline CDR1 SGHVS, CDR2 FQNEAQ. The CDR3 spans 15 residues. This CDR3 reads CASSFPPSQSYEQYF. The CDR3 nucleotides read TGTGCCAGCAGCTTTCCCCCCTCGCAGTCCTACGAGCAGTACTTC.

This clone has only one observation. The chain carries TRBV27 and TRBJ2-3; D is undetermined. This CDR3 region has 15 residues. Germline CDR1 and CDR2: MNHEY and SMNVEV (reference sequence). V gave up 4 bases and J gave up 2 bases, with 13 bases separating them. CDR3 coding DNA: TGTGCCAGCAGTTCGCGAACAAGAAACACAGATACGCAGTATTTT. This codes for CASSSRTRNTDTQYF.

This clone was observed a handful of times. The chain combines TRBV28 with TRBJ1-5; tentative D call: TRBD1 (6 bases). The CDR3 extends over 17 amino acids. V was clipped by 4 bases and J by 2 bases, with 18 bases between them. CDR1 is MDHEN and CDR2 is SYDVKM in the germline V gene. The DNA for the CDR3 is TGTGCCAGCAGTTCGGACAGAGTTCATAGGGGCAATCAGCCCCAGCATTTT. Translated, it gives CASSSDRVHRGNQPQHF. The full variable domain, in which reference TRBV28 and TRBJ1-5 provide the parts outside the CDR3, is DVKVTQSSRYLVKRTGEKVFLECVQDMDHENMFWYRQDPGLGLRLIYFSYDVKMKEKGDIPEGYSVSREKKERFSLILESASTNQTSMYLCASSSDRVHRGNQPQHFGDGTRLSIL.

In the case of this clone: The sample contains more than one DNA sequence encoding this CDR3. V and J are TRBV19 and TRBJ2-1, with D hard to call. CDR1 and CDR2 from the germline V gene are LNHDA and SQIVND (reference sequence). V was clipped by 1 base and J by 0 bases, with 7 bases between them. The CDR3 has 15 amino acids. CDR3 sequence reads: CASSIGQSSYNEQFF. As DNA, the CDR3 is TGTGCCAGTAGTATAGGTCAAAGCTCCTACAATGAGCAGTTCTTC.

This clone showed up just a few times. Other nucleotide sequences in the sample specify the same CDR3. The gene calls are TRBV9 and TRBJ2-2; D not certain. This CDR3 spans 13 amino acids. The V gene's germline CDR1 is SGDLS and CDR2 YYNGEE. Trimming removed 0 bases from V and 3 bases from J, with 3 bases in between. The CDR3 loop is CASSVADTGELFF. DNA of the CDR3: TGTGCCAGCAGCGTAGCGGACACCGGGGAGCTGTTTTTT.

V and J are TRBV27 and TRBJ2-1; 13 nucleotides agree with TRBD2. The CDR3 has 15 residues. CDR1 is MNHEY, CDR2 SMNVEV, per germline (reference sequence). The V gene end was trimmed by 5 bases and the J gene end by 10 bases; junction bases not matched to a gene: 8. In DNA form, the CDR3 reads TGTGCCAGCAGTCCCACGGGACTAGCGGGAAACGAGCAGTTCTTC. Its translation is CASSPTGLAGNEQFF.

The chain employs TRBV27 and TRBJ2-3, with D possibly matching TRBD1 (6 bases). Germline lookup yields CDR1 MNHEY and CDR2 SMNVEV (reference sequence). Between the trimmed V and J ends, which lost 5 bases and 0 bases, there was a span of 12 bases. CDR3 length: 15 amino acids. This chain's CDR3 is CASSAGQFSTDTQYF. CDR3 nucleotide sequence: TGTGCCAGCAGTGCAGGACAGTTTAGCACAGATACGCAGTATTTT.

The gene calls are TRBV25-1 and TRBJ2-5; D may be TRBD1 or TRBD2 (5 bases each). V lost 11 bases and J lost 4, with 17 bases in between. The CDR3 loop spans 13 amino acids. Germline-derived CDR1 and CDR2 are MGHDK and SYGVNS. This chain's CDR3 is CAAAQGEGETQYF. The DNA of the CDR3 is TGTGCCGCGGCCCAGGGTGAGGGAGAGACCCAGTACTTC. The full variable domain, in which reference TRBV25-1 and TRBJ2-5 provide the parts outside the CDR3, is EADIYQTPRYLVIGTGKKITLECSQTMGHDKMYWYQQDPGMELHLIHYSYGVNSTEKGDLSSESTVSRIRTEHFPLTLESARPSHTSQYLCAAAQGEGETQYFGPGTRLLVL.

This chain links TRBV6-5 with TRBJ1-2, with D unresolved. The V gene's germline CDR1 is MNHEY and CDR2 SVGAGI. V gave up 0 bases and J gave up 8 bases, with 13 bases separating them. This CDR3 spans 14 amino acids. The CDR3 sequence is CASSYSRGVGGYTF. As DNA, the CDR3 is TGTGCCAGCAGTTACTCGCGGGGAGTTGGCGGCTACACCTTC.

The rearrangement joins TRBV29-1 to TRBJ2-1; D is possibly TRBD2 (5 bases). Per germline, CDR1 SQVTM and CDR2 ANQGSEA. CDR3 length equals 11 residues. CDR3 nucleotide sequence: TGCAGTTTACGGGGCTACAATGAGCAGTTCTTC. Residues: CSLRGYNEQFF.

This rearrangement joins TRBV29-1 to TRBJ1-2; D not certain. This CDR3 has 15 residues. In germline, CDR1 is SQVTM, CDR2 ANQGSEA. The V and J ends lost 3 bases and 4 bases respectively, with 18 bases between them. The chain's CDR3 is CSVDGPQIGFYGYTF. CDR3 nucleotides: TGCAGCGTTGACGGGCCCCAGATCGGGTTCTATGGCTACACCTTC.